Presented here are 18 T cell receptor beta chains from one specimen sequenced in a study of T cell responses to AZD1222 COVID-19 vaccine. Produced via immunoSEQ multiplex PCR; TCRdb's table is partial and in-frame only. The sample has approximately 170,000 clones, 80% to 90% seen once. This material consisted of peripheral blood, taken on day 0 of AZD1222 vaccination. Receptors were obtained from an adult in good health.

The chain combines TRBV19 with TRBJ2-2; no firm D call. The CDR3 is 14 residues long. Germline CDR1 LNHDA, CDR2 SQIVND (reference sequence). Trimming stripped 3 bases from V and 1 base from J, with 6 bases between. CDR3 sequence reads: CASSIGVNTGELFF. The CDR3 DNA follows: TGTGCCAGTAGTATTGGAGTGAACACCGGGGAGCTGTTTTTT.

The V gene is TRBV7-9, the J gene TRBJ2-5; D ambiguous. Germline V CDR1 and CDR2: SEHNR, FQNEAQ (reference sequence). V was trimmed by 3 bases and J by 5 bases, leaving 10 bases between them. The CDR3 sequence is 13 residues long. DNA for the CDR3: TGTGCCAGCAGCTTCCCCCATCATGAGACCCAGTACTTC. Residues: CASSFPHHETQYF. Complete variable domain (other parts from reference TRBV7-9 and TRBJ2-5): DTGVSQNPRHKITKRGQNVTFRCDPISEHNRLYWYRQTLGQGPEFLTYFQNEAQLEKSRLLSDRFSAERPKGSFSTLEIQRTEQGDSAMYLCASSFPHHETQYFGPGTRLLVL.

The chain employs TRBV27 and TRBJ1-1; D call uncertain. The CDR3 is 13 amino acids. V lost 6 bases and J 2 bases, leaving 10 bases between the germline ends. The germline V gene has CDR1 MNHEY and CDR2 SMNVEV (reference sequence). The CDR3 here is CASSPRLNTEAFF. The CDR3 DNA is TGTGCCAGCAGCCCGAGATTAAACACTGAAGCTTTCTTT.

V gene TRBV6-1 combines with J gene TRBJ2-7; 8 nucleotides align to TRBD1. This CDR3 has 15 residues. CDR1 MNHNS and CDR2 SASEGT come from the germline V gene. The V segment lost 1 base and the J segment 3 bases; nucleotides outside the gene matches: 5. The CDR3 loop is CASSEVGTGLYEQYV. The CDR3, as DNA: TGTGCCAGCAGTGAAGTGGGGACAGGCCTCTACGAGCAGTACGTC.

The V call is TRBV6-5, the J call TRBJ1-2; TRBD1 matches 7 bases. The CDR3 contains 14 residues. Germline V gene sequence: CDR1 MNHEY, CDR2 SVGAGI. V lost 6 bases, J lost 5 bases, and 9 bases stayed unmatched. CDR3 DNA: TGTGCCAGCAGAGCACCCGGGACAGCATATGGCTACACCTTC. Translation: CASRAPGTAYGYTF.

This clone was observed a single time. The chain employs TRBV6-5 and TRBJ2-1, with 8 bases aligning to TRBD2. Germline CDR1 reads MNHEY; CDR2 reads SVGAGI. CDR3 length: 13 amino acids. Trimming at V came to 3 bases and at J to 10 bases, leaving 5 bases not matched to a gene. Here the CDR3 reads CASSYSGVGEQFF. CDR3 DNA sequence: TGTGCCAGCAGTTATAGCGGGGTCGGGGAGCAGTTCTTC.

The V and J genes are TRBV9 and TRBJ2-6, with no clear D. Per the germline V gene, CDR1 is SGDLS and CDR2 is YYNGEE. V lost 4 bases to trimming and J lost 0 bases, with 5 bases between them. The CDR3 has 14 amino acids. CDR3 sequence reads: CASSLLSGANVLTF. CDR3 DNA: TGTGCCAGCAGCCTCCTCTCTGGGGCCAACGTCCTGACTTTC.

The chain couples TRBV30 to TRBJ1-2, with D unresolved. The CDR3 spans 13 residues. V dropped 3 bases and J dropped 6 bases, with 14 bases sitting between them. Germline V lookup: CDR1 GTSNPN, CDR2 SVGIG (reference sequence). CDR3 in DNA: TGTGCCTGGAGCGCCTCGTGGATTGATGGCTACACCTTC. This sequence encodes CAWSASWIDGYTF. The full variable domain, in which reference TRBV30 and TRBJ1-2 provide the parts outside the CDR3, is SQTIHQWPATLVQPVGSPLSLECTVEGTSNPNLYWYRQAAGRGLQLLFYSVGIGQISSEVPQNLSASRPQDRQFILSSKKLLLSDSGFYLCAWSASWIDGYTFGSGTRLTVV.

In this sample, this clone turned up once. This rearrangement joins TRBV6-5 to TRBJ1-2, with TRBD1 as a possible D gene (5 bases). V was clipped by 6 bases and J by 7 bases, with 21 bases between them. The CDR3 spans 15 residues. Germline CDR1 reads MNHEY; CDR2 reads SVGAGI. As DNA, the CDR3 is TGTGCCAGCAGCATCAGATTAGGGCAGGGCTCTGGCTACACCTTC. Amino acid sequence: CASSIRLGQGSGYTF.

The chain carries TRBV21-1 and TRBJ2-5; the table's D call, TRBD2, was not checked against the DNA. TRBV21-1 represents a pseudogene. This CDR3 has 16 amino acids. The CDR3 loop reads CASSKVVGGVQETQYF. The CDR3 DNA reads TGTGCCAGCAGCAAAGTTGTAGGGGGGGTTCAAGAGACCCAGTACTTC.

The CDR3 coding sequence is TGTGCCAGCAGCTTGGCCGGGGGAGGCACTGAAGCTTTCTTT. As protein: CASSLAGGGTEAFF. This chain uses TRBV7-3 with TRBJ1-1; TRBD1 is a possible D gene (5 bases). The CDR3 consists of 14 residues. CDR1 and CDR2 (germline): SGHTA, FQGTGA. V shed 3 bases and J shed 4 bases, with 12 bases lying between them.

The V and J genes are TRBV7-6 and TRBJ1-4; perhaps TRBD1 as D (6 bases). V was clipped by 2 bases and J by 8 bases, with 15 bases between them. This CDR3 contains 15 residues. From germline, CDR1 is SGHVS and CDR2 FNYEAQ. CDR3 protein: CASSLRGGREEKLFF. CDR3 bases: TGTGCCAGCAGCTTACGGGGGGGGCGAGAGGAAAAACTGTTTTTT.

The rearrangement links TRBV28 to TRBJ2-7; no clear D gene. Trimming took off 6 bases at V and 0 bases at J, with 6 bases between the two ends. Germline V lookup: CDR1 MDHEN, CDR2 SYDVKM. This CDR3 is 12 amino acids long. CDR3 loop: CASSTPSYEQYF. In nucleotides, the CDR3 is TGTGCCAGCAGCACACCCTCCTACGAGCAGTACTTC.

J is TRBJ2-5 and V is TRBV15, with D possibly being TRBD2 (6 bases). From germline, CDR1 is LNHNV and CDR2 YYDKDF (reference sequence). The CDR3 extends over 16 amino acids. Trimming took 6 bases from V and 0 from J, leaving 17 bases between them. The CDR3 sequence is CATSSGSNRYQETQYF. CDR3 DNA: TGTGCCACCAGTAGCGGATCAAACAGATACCAAGAGACCCAGTACTTC.

The CDR3 sequence: CASGTGLNTEAFF. CDR3 sequence (DNA): TGTGCTAGTGGTACAGGCTTGAACACTGAAGCTTTCTTT. This chain connects TRBV12-5 to TRBJ1-1, with D perhaps TRBD1 (5 bases). Deletions cut 5 bases from V and 0 bases from J, with 7 bases between. The CDR3 covers 13 residues. Germline CDR1 LGHNT, CDR2 FRNRAP. The complete variable domain, with remaining parts taken from reference TRBV12-5 and TRBJ1-1, reads DARVTQTPRHKVTEMGQEVTMRCQPILGHNTVFWYRQTMMQGLELLAYFRNRAPLDDSGMPKDRFSAEMPDATLATLKIQPSEPRDSAVYFCASGTGLNTEAFFGQGTRLTVV.

The genes are TRBV10-1 and TRBJ2-7, with D tentatively TRBD1 or TRBD2 (5 bases each). Per germline, CDR1 WNHNN and CDR2 SYGVQD (reference sequence). V gave up 7 bases and J gave up 2 bases, with 15 bases separating them. The CDR3 spans 14 residues. The CDR3 sequence is CASTSGADAYEQYF. In nucleotides, the CDR3 is TGCGCCAGCACCTCCGGGGCCGATGCCTACGAGCAGTACTTC.

This sequence joins TRBV9 and TRBJ2-1, with D possibly TRBD2 on 5 matching bases. The CDR3 extends over 13 amino acids. Trimming removed 0 bases at V and 7 bases at J, with 8 bases between. The germline CDR1 and CDR2 sequences are SGDLS and YYNGEE. DNA for the CDR3: TGTGCCAGCAGCGTAGCCTCGGGGAATGAGCAGTTCTTC. Translated: CASSVASGNEQFF.

The chain couples TRBV4-3 to TRBJ1-1, with D hard to call. The germline V gene has CDR1 LGHNA and CDR2 YSLEER. The V and J ends lost 0 bases and 4 bases respectively, with 9 bases between them. This CDR3 spans 14 amino acids. In nucleotides, the CDR3 is TGCGCCAGCAGCCAAGACGTTATCGCCACTGAAGCTTTCTTT. Translation gives CASSQDVIATEAFF.